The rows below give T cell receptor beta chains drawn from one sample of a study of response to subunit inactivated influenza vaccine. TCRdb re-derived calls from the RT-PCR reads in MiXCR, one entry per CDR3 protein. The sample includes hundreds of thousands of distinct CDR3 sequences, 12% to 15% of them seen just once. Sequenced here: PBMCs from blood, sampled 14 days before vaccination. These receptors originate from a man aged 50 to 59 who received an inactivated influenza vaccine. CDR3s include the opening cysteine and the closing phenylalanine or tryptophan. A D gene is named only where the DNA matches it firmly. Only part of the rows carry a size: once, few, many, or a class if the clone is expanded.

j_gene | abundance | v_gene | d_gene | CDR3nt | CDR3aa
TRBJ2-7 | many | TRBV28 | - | TGTGCCAGCAGTTTAAGAGCAGGGTACTTGAGCTCCTACGAGCAGTACTTC | CASSLRAGYLSSYEQYF
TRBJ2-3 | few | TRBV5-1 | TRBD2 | TGCGCCAGCAGCTTGCGGGGGGGCCTCACAGATACGCAGTATTTT | CASSLRGGLTDTQYF
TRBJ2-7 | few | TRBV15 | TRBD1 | TGTGCCACCAGCAGAAGACCCTCGGGACAGGGGGCTTGGGAGCAGTACTTC | CATSRRPSGQGAWEQYF
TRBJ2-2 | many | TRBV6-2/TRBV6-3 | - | TGTGCCAGCAGTCGGCGAACAGAGTCGAACACCGGGGAGCTGTTTTTT | CASSRRTESNTGELFF
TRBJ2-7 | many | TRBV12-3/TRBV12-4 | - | TGTGCCAGCAGTTTCGGAAGGGAGCAGTACTTC | CASSFGREQYF
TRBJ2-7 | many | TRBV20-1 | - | TGCAGTGCTAGGGGCAGGGGTTCCTACGAGCAGTACTTC | CSARGRGSYEQYF
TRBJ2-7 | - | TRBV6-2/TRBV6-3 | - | TGTGCCAGCAGCCAGGGAGAGGCGTCCGAGCAGTACTTC | CASSQGEASEQYF
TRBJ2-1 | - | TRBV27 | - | TGTGCCAGCAGTTCACGCCTTAGCGGCCCTTCCTACAATGAGCAGTTCTTC | CASSSRLSGPSYNEQFF
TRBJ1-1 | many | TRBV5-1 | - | TGCGCCAGCAGCTTGCAGACAGGCAACACTGAAGCTTTCTTT | CASSLQTGNTEAFF
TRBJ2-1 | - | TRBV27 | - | TGTGCCAGCAGCCCATCTGGTCTGGGACCAGGGAGCTCCTACAATGAGCAGTTCTTC | CASSPSGLGPGSSYNEQFF
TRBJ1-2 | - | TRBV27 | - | TGTGCCAGCAGTTTCCACGGACAGAACTATGGCTACACCTTC | CASSFHGQNYGYTF
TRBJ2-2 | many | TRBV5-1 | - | TGCGCCAGCAGCTTGGAGCGGGGGGAGCTGTTTTTT | CASSLERGELFF
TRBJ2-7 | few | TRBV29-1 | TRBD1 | TGCAGCGTTGAAAGTCGACAGGGGCGCTCCTACGAGCAGTACTTC | CSVESRQGRSYEQYF
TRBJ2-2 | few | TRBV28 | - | TGTGCCAGCAGTTTTGGAATAGGACGGACCGGGGAGCTGTTTTTT | CASSFGIGRTGELFF
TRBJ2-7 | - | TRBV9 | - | TGTGCCAGCAGCCCTGCGACCTCTTTATCGACTAAGCAGTACTTC | CASSPATSLSTKQYF
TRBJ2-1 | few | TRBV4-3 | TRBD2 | TGCGCCAGCAGCCAAGAGTATCGGCTAGCGGGGGCTGAGCAGTTCTTC | CASSQEYRLAGAEQFF
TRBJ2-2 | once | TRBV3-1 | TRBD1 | TGTGCCAGCAGCCAACGGACAGGCCGGGAGGAGCTGTTTTTT | CASSQRTGREELFF
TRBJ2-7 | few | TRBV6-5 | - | TGTGCCAGCAGTTACTCGGCCAGGGGTTACGAGCAGTACTTC | CASSYSARGYEQYF
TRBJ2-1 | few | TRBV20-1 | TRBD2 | TGCAGTGCTAGAGATCGGCTAGCGGGAGGTGGCAATGAGCAGTTCTTC | CSARDRLAGGGNEQFF
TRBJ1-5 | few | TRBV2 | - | TGTGCCAGCAGTAATGACGGGGGGAATCAGCCCCAGCATTTT | CASSNDGGNQPQHF
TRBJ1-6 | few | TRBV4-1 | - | TGCGCCAGCAGCCAAGAAGGGGCCGGGGTTTCACCCCTCCACTTT | CASSQEGAGVSPLHF
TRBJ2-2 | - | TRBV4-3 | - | TGCGCCAGCAGCAGGACCTCTGCCGGGGAGCTGTTTTTT | CASSRTSAGELFF
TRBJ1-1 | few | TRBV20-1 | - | TGCAGTGCTGGAACAGGGACCACTGAAGCTTTCTTT | CSAGTGTTEAFF
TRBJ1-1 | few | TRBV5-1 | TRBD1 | TGCGCCAGCAGGTGGGGACAGAGGGACCTGAACACTGAAGCTTTCTTT | CASRWGQRDLNTEAFF
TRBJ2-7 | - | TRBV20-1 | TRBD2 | TGCAGTGCGTCCCGAGGGACTAGCGGGAGATACGAGCAGTACTTC | CSASRGTSGRYEQYF
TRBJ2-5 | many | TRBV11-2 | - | TGTGCCAGCAGCCTCGTTCCGGGCGAGCAAGAGACCCAGTACTTC | CASSLVPGEQETQYF
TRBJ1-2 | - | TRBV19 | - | TGTGCCAGTAGTATTAACAGCTACTATGGCTACACCTTC | CASSINSYYGYTF
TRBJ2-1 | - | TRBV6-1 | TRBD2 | TGTGCCAGCAGGGGAGCTAGCGGGAGGGCCTGGGAGCAGTTCTTC | CASRGASGRAWEQFF
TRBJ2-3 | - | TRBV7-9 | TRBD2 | TGTGCCAGCAGCCAGGTAGCGGGGGCTCCAGATACGCAGTATTTT | CASSQVAGAPDTQYF
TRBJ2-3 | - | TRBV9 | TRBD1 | TGTGCCAGCAGCGCTGGGACAGGGGTGATCACAGATACGCAGTATTTT | CASSAGTGVITDTQYF
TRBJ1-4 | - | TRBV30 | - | TGTGCCTGGAGTGTACCGGGGGAAAAACTGTTTTTT | CAWSVPGEKLFF
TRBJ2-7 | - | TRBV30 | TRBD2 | TGTGCCTGGAGCCTAGCGGTATACAATGAGCAGTACTTC | CAWSLAVYNEQYF
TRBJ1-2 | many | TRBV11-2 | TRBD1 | TGTGCCAGCAGCTCAGGGGGGCAGGGGAGTGGCTATGGCTACACCTTC | CASSSGGQGSGYGYTF
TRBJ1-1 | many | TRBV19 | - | TGTGCCAGTAGTAAAATGGGGAGCACTGAAGCTTTCTTT | CASSKMGSTEAFF
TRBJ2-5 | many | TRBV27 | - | TGTGCCAGCAGTCCCGGACTCAAGGGGGAGACCCAGTACTTC | CASSPGLKGETQYF
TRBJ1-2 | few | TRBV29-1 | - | TGCAGCGTTGCCAGGGGAGGATTTGGCTACACCTTC | CSVARGGFGYTF
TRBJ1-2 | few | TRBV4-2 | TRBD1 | TGTGCCAGCAGCCAAGATTCGGGACAGGGCTATGGCTACACCTTC | CASSQDSGQGYGYTF
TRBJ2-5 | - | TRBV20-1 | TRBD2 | TGCAGTGCTGCTAGCGGGAGTGTGCAAGAGACCCAGTACTTC | CSAASGSVQETQYF
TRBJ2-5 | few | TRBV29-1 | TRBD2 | TGCAGCGGGATAGGGCCCCCAATGACTAGCGGGAGCGAAGAGACCCAGTACTTC | CSGIGPPMTSGSEETQYF